The 13 T cell receptor beta chains below all came from one sample that was sequenced in a study of cytomegalovirus exposure and HLA in healthy donors listed by TCRdb under 2017. Libraries came from the immunoSEQ multiplex PCR assay. What TCRdb holds here is the immuneACCESS table cut down to in-frame rearrangements. Part of the clones is not present; checked against another copy, under half of the missing clones reflect an unresolved V gene, and the others are unexplained. The sample data list over 110,000 clones, and around nine tenths of these were observed just once. In total, the top ten clones hold 8.5% to 9.5% of the sample. Sequencing used PBMCs. The receptors originated from a man younger than 35 in good health and CMV-seropositive.

This chain joins TRBV11-2 and TRBJ2-3; tentative D call: TRBD2 (6 bases). CDR1 SGHAT and CDR2 FQNNGV come from the germline V gene. Trimming left V 3 bases short and J 2 bases short, with 24 bases between. The CDR3 is 19 amino acids. The CDR3 protein is CASSFFPPPSGGTTDTQYF. For the CDR3, the DNA is TGTGCCAGCAGCTTTTTCCCACCTCCTAGTGGCGGGACCACAGATACGCAGTATTTT.

In this sample, this clone turned up a few times. CDR3 nucleotides: TGTGCCAGCGGGGGACAGGGGCACTATGGCTACACCTTC. Translation: CASGGQGHYGYTF. The chain is built from TRBV6-5 and TRBJ1-2; the match to TRBD1 covers 10 bases. The CDR3 spans 13 residues. V shed 8 bases and J 3 bases; nucleotides not matched to a gene: 3. CDR1 is MNHEY, CDR2 SVGAGI, per germline.

V usage is TRBV6-5 and J usage is TRBJ1-2; 9 bases align to TRBD1. The V and J ends lost 4 bases and 5 bases, in that order; junction bases with no gene match: 11. In germline, CDR1 is MNHEY, CDR2 SVGAGI. The CDR3 consists of 16 residues. The CDR3 coding sequence is TGTGCCAGCAGTTTCCGGGACAGGGACCGAAGGTATGGCTACACCTTC. As protein: CASSFRDRDRRYGYTF.

The chain joins TRBV18 to TRBJ1-3, with 9 bases lining up with TRBD1. V shed 3 bases, J shed 5 bases, and the junction held 5 bases outside the gene matches. CDR1 KGHSH and CDR2 LQKENI come from the germline V gene. The CDR3 extends over 15 amino acids. CDR3 in amino acids: CASSPGTGMRNTIYF. The CDR3 DNA follows: TGTGCCAGCTCACCGGGGACAGGGATGAGAAACACCATATATTTT.

The rearrangement joins TRBV27 to TRBJ2-1, with 7 positions matching TRBD1. Germline CDR1 MNHEY, CDR2 SMNVEV (reference sequence). The CDR3 length is 16 residues. Unmatched junction bases numbered 6, after V lost 0 bases and J lost 4 bases. CDR3 loop: CASSLSGTAEYNEQFF. As DNA, the CDR3 is TGTGCCAGCAGTTTATCGGGGACAGCCGAGTACAATGAGCAGTTCTTC.

The chain links TRBV7-2 to TRBJ1-5, with 11 bases fitting TRBD1. The CDR3 is 15 residues long. Looked up from germline, CDR1 is SGHTA and CDR2 is FQGNSA. J lost 5 bases, V lost 3 bases, and 3 bases had no gene match. The CDR3 DNA reads TGTGCCAGCAGCTTGGACAGGGGGCGACATCAGCCCCAGCATTTT. It encodes CASSLDRGRHQPQHF.

This chain joins TRBV5-4 and TRBJ2-1, with TRBD2 identical over 7 bases. The CDR3 has 16 amino acids. J gave up 7 bases and V 0 bases, and 10 bases lay outside the gene matches. Germline V gene data show CDR1 as SGHNT and CDR2 as YYREEE (reference sequence). CDR3 sequence (DNA): TGTGCCAGCAGCTTGGGGGGTAGCGGGCGTGAGAATGAGCAGTTCTTC. Translating it yields CASSLGGSGRENEQFF. Supplemented by reference TRBV5-4 and TRBJ2-1, the full variable domain reads ETGVTQSPTHLIKTRGQQVTLRCSSQSGHNTVSWYQQALGQGPQFIFQYYREEENGRGNFPPRFSGLQFPNYSSELNVNALELDDSALYLCASSLGGSGRENEQFFGPGTRLTVL.

The chain has TRBV7-8 and TRBJ2-1, with TRBD2 as a possible D gene (5 bases). The length of the CDR3 is 15 residues. V was shortened by 4 bases and J by 9 bases, with 19 bases between the two germline ends. In germline, CDR1 is SGHVS, CDR2 FQNEAQ. This CDR3 reads CASSSLPNRGIEQFF. Written as DNA, the CDR3 is TGTGCCAGCAGCTCTCTCCCCAACCGAGGGATTGAGCAGTTCTTC. Drawing the rest from reference TRBV7-8 and TRBJ2-1, the complete variable domain is GAGVSQSPRYKVAKRGQDVALRCDPISGHVSLFWYQQALGQGPEFLTYFQNEAQLDKSGLPSDRFFAERPEGSVSTLKIQRTQQEDSAVYLCASSSLPNRGIEQFFGPGTRLTVL.

This CDR3 reads CSGQGTGTGELFF. The CDR3 bases are TGCAGCGGACAGGGTACCGGCACCGGGGAGCTGTTTTTT. The rearrangement links TRBV29-1 to TRBJ2-2; 7 bases line up with TRBD1. V lost 7 bases and J lost 4; bases outside the gene matches: 6. Germline V lookup: CDR1 SQVTM, CDR2 ANQGSEA. This CDR3 is built from 13 residues.

On this clone itself: Sequence at one end of the junction differs from germline and may be a read error. The chain recombines TRBV10-3 with TRBJ1-5, with TRBD1 identical over 12 bases. Germline CDR1 reads ENHRY; CDR2 reads SYGVKD. The CDR3 length is 15 residues. CDR3 DNA: TGTGCCATCAGTCTCGGGACAGGGGGCAACCAGCCCCAGCATTTT. Its protein is CAISLGTGGNQPQHF.

The genes are TRBV10-3 and TRBJ2-7; 8 bases are shared with TRBD1. Germline V lookup: CDR1 ENHRY, CDR2 SYGVKD. The CDR3 runs to 14 residues. Losses at the gene ends were 7 bases for V and 3 bases for J; bases not matched to a gene: 8. The CDR3 is CAIKAGTGDYEQYF. DNA for the CDR3: TGTGCCATCAAAGCCGGGACAGGCGACTACGAGCAGTACTTC.

V and J are TRBV11-3 and TRBJ2-7; D gene ambiguous. The CDR3 extends over 13 amino acids. Germline V gene lookup returns CDR1 SGHNT and CDR2 YENEEA. V gave up 5 bases and J gave up 5 bases, with 13 bases separating them. CDR3 DNA sequence: TGTGCCAGCAGCCCCCCTGCGTTCCACGAGCAGTACTTC. Amino acid sequence: CASSPPAFHEQYF.

V gene TRBV5-1 combines with J gene TRBJ1-4, with TRBD1 matching 7 bases. With 4 bases clipped from V and 3 bases from J, the junction kept 3 bases outside the gene matches. This CDR3 region has 14 residues. Germline V gene lookup returns CDR1 SGHRS and CDR2 YFSETQ. As DNA, the CDR3 is TGCGCCAGCAGCGAGGGACAGTCTAATGAAAAACTGTTTTTT. Residues: CASSEGQSNEKLFF.